This is a list of T cell receptor beta chains from one sample in a study of vaccination and CD4 T cells after COVID-19. Each CDR3 protein is one row after TCRdb ran MiXCR on the PCR reads. The profile covers about 9,000 distinct CDR3 sequences, with 55% appearing a single time and 6.5% to 8% taken by the ten largest. The antigens of these receptors remain unknown. The sample comprised CD4+ T cells from blood, cultured in vitro. All receptors come from a human donor who had recovered from COVID-19. The CDR3 runs from the conserved cysteine through the conserved F or W. The D gene is left open where the match is weak. Rows give clone size only sometimes, using once, few, many, or a class for an expanded clone.

CDR3aa: CASSGLAGADTQYF; CDR3nt: TGTGCCAGTAGTGGACTAGCGGGAGCAGATACGCAGTATTTT; d_gene: TRBD2; v_gene: TRBV19; j_gene: TRBJ2-3; abundance: NA
CDR3aa: CATRGGAFQPQHF; CDR3nt: TGTGCCACCAGAGGGGGCGCGTTCCAGCCCCAGCATTTT; d_gene: TRBD1; v_gene: TRBV24-1; j_gene: TRBJ1-5; abundance: few
CDR3aa: CATSRGIGGAAIGGETQYF; CDR3nt: TGTGCCACCAGCAGAGGGATAGGTGGGGCAGCTATAGGCGGGGAGACCCAGTACTTC; d_gene: NA; v_gene: TRBV15; j_gene: TRBJ2-5; abundance: NA
CDR3aa: CASSVGGGWTEAFF; CDR3nt: TGTGCCAGCAGCGTAGGAGGCGGGTGGACTGAAGCTTTCTTT; d_gene: NA; v_gene: TRBV9; j_gene: TRBJ1-1; abundance: NA
CDR3aa: CASRGRVNGNSPLHF; CDR3nt: TGTGCCAGCAGGGGCAGGGTAAACGGTAATTCACCCCTCCACTTT; d_gene: NA; v_gene: TRBV2; j_gene: TRBJ1-6; abundance: NA
CDR3aa: CASSPYRIAEAFF; CDR3nt: TGTGCCAGCTCACCCTACCGGATCGCTGAAGCTTTCTTT; d_gene: NA; v_gene: TRBV18; j_gene: TRBJ1-1; abundance: NA
CDR3aa: CATSKGRWNEQFF; CDR3nt: TGTGCCACCAGCAAAGGACGGTGGAATGAGCAGTTCTTC; d_gene: NA; v_gene: TRBV24-1; j_gene: TRBJ2-1; abundance: NA
CDR3aa: CSAGSAGLSYEQYF; CDR3nt: TGCAGTGCGGGGTCGGCGGGGCTATCCTACGAGCAGTACTTC; d_gene: NA; v_gene: TRBV20-1; j_gene: TRBJ2-7; abundance: NA
CDR3aa: CASSQGLTGQETQYF; CDR3nt: TGCGCCAGCAGCCAAGGGTTGACAGGGCAAGAGACCCAGTACTTC; d_gene: TRBD1; v_gene: TRBV4-1; j_gene: TRBJ2-5; abundance: NA
CDR3aa: CASSTGTSGIYGFF; CDR3nt: TGTGCCAGCAGCACCGGGACTAGCGGAATTTATGGGTTCTTC; d_gene: TRBD2; v_gene: TRBV7-8; j_gene: TRBJ2-1; abundance: few
CDR3aa: CATSDPGAWGYTF; CDR3nt: TGTGCCACCAGTGATCCAGGGGCGTGGGGCTACACCTTC; d_gene: NA; v_gene: TRBV24-1; j_gene: TRBJ1-2; abundance: few
CDR3aa: CASSWTGRFDTEAFF; CDR3nt: TGTGCCAGCAGTTGGACAGGGAGGTTTGACACTGAAGCTTTCTTT; d_gene: TRBD1; v_gene: TRBV6-5; j_gene: TRBJ1-1; abundance: few
CDR3aa: CASSIVGQVANYGYTF; CDR3nt: TGTGCCAGTAGTATCGTGGGGCAGGTTGCTAACTATGGCTACACCTTC; d_gene: NA; v_gene: TRBV19; j_gene: TRBJ1-2; abundance: few
CDR3aa: CASSVNPGREQYF; CDR3nt: TGTGCTAGCAGTGTAAACCCAGGGAGGGAGCAGTACTTC; d_gene: NA; v_gene: TRBV6-1; j_gene: TRBJ2-7; abundance: NA
CDR3aa: CASKREWDHYGYTF; CDR3nt: TGTGCCAGCAAAAGAGAATGGGACCACTATGGCTACACCTTC; d_gene: NA; v_gene: TRBV6-2/TRBV6-3; j_gene: TRBJ1-2; abundance: NA
CDR3aa: CSARDGQGAAGNTIYF; CDR3nt: TGCAGTGCTAGAGATGGGCAGGGGGCAGCTGGAAACACCATATATTTT; d_gene: TRBD1; v_gene: TRBV20-1; j_gene: TRBJ1-3; abundance: few
CDR3aa: CASSLAREGPDTQYF; CDR3nt: TGCGCCAGCAGCTTGGCCAGGGAGGGCCCAGATACGCAGTATTTT; d_gene: TRBD2; v_gene: TRBV5-1; j_gene: TRBJ2-3; abundance: NA
CDR3aa: CASSMNWNSYGYTF; CDR3nt: TGTGCCAGTAGTATGAACTGGAACTCCTATGGCTACACCTTC; d_gene: NA; v_gene: TRBV19; j_gene: TRBJ1-2; abundance: NA
CDR3aa: CASSRGTGTGINYGYTF; CDR3nt: TGTGCCAGTAGTAGAGGGACAGGGACTGGCATTAACTATGGCTACACCTTC; d_gene: TRBD1; v_gene: TRBV19; j_gene: TRBJ1-2; abundance: NA
CDR3aa: CASSESMLAAGTYEQYF; CDR3nt: TGTGCCAGCAGTGAAAGTATGTTGGCGGCGGGGACCTACGAGCAGTACTTC; d_gene: NA; v_gene: TRBV6-1; j_gene: TRBJ2-7; abundance: NA